This TCR beta chain was identified in a study of shared T cell receptors in the human thymus. J gave up 6 bases and V 0 bases, and 4 bases lay outside the gene matches. Germline CDR1 and CDR2: SGHRS and YFSETQ. The CDR3 has 14 amino acids. Sequenced by immunoSEQ multiplex PCR; TCRdb stores in-frame clones only, minus some. Of hundreds of thousands of clones in the sample, approximately 87% were seen once. The data also belong to a second study, concerning human thymus T cells. That paper adds: All donors were healthy Finnish infants who were undergoing corrective surgery to treat congenital heart defects. From resections taken during corrective heart surgery, the thymus tissue was obtained. Thymic and blood repertoires appeared to carry a bias in their V and J gene usage. Thymic repertoires of unrelated individuals were reported in related research to overlap highly.

The sample consisted of thymocytes. This clonotype was obtained from a boy under two years old with a congenital heart defect. The rearrangement uses TRBV5-1 and TRBJ2-7; the match to TRBD2 covers 9 bases. CDR3 loop: CASSLVSGRREQYF. For the CDR3, the DNA is TGCGCCAGCAGCTTGGTCAGCGGGAGGCGCGAGCAGTACTTC.